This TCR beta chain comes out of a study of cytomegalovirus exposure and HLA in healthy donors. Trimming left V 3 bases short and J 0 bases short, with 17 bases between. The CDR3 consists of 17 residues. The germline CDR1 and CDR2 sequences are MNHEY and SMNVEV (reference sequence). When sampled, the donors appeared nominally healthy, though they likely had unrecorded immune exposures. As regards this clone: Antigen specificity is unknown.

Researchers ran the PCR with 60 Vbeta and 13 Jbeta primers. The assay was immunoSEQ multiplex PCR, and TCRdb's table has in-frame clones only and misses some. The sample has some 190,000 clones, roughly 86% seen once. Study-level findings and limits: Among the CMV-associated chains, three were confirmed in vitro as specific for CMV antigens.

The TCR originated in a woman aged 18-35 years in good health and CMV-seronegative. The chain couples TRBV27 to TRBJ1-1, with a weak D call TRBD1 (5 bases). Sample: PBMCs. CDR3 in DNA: TGTGCCAGCAGTTTGGGGGGTCTCTTATCTATGAACACTGAAGCTTTCTTT. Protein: CASSLGGLLSMNTEAFF.